Presented here are 25 T cell receptor beta chains from one specimen sequenced in a study of blood T cells in healthy people across ages. The use of a sample-barcoded 5' primer and a J-beta primer mix characterized a second PCR of about 6 to 12 cycles. Via MiXCR, TCRdb re-called the 5' RACE reads, giving one row per CDR3 protein. The table lists about a million distinct CDR3 sequences, roughly half of them singletons. The specimen was blood. These receptors originate from a woman aged 55-69 years in good health.

To note about this clonotype: One junction end does not reproduce the germline sequence, and a read error may be involved. This chain joins TRBV10-2 and TRBJ2-3, with 10 bases lining up with TRBD2. The CDR3 sequence is 14 residues long. Germline CDR1 WSHSY, CDR2 SAAADI. This chain's CDR3 is CATRTSGGTDMQYF. The CDR3, as DNA: TGCGCCACCCGGACTAGCGGCGGCACAGATATGCAGTATTTT.

V usage is TRBV20-1 and J usage is TRBJ1-1; D unresolved. Germline assignment: CDR1 DFQATT and CDR2 SNEGSKA (reference sequence). There are 14 residues in the CDR3. V dropped 6 bases and J dropped 1 base, with 15 bases sitting between them. In nucleotides, the CDR3 is TGCAGTGCCCGCCCGGGAGAGAAGAACACTGAAGCTTTCTTT. Translated, it gives CSARPGEKNTEAFF.

CDR3 region: CASSYRTSGAGELFF. CDR3 nucleotides: TGTGCCAGCAGTTACCGGACTAGCGGCGCCGGGGAGCTGTTTTTT. V usage is TRBV12-3 or TRBV12-4 and J usage is TRBJ2-2; 10 nucleotides align to TRBD2. This CDR3 has 15 amino acids. The V gene end was trimmed by 4 bases and the J gene end by 6 bases; junction bases not matched to a gene: 5.

The rearrangement links TRBV9 to TRBJ2-4; 8 bases are shared with TRBD2. The DNA matches TRBJ2-7 better at its end, which makes the J call doubtful. Germline CDR1 SGDLS, CDR2 YYNGEE. The CDR3 covers 15 residues. The CDR3 loop is CASSVGLASPYEQYF. In DNA form, the CDR3 reads TGTGCCAGCAGCGTAGGACTAGCGTCCCCCTACGAGCAGTACTTC.

The chain recombines TRBV6-2 or TRBV6-3 with TRBJ2-1, with D perhaps matching TRBD1 (6 bases). Per the germline V gene, CDR1 is MNHEY and CDR2 is SVGEGT. CDR3 length: 16 amino acids. The germline V and J ends were trimmed by 6 bases and 7 bases, with 22 bases remaining between them. The CDR3 is CASRNPQGRYVNEQFF. CDR3 nucleotide sequence: TGTGCCAGCAGGAACCCACAGGGAAGGTATGTGAATGAGCAGTTCTTC.

This clonotype appeared a few times. The V gene is TRBV4-3, the J gene TRBJ1-2; 9 nucleotides agree with TRBD1. The J segment lost 3 bases and the V segment lost 2 bases, leaving 1 base of the junction unmatched. Germline V gene lookup returns CDR1 LGHNA and CDR2 YSLEER. This CDR3 spans 14 amino acids. CDR3 sequence: CASSQWTGDYGYTF. The CDR3, as DNA: TGCGCCAGCAGCCAATGGACAGGGGACTATGGCTACACCTTC.

This clonotype was detected a few times. This rearrangement joins TRBV4-3 to TRBJ2-7; D gene ambiguous. The CDR3 is made up of 15 amino acids. From germline, CDR1 is LGHNA and CDR2 YSLEER. V was trimmed by 4 bases and J by 6 bases, leaving 19 bases between them. CDR3 sequence: CASSPSATPSPEQYF. In nucleotides, the CDR3 is TGCGCCAGCAGCCCCTCAGCCACCCCAAGTCCCGAGCAGTACTTC.

The rearrangement uses TRBV29-1 and TRBJ2-5; D perhaps matches TRBD2 (6 bases). V lost 7 bases to trimming and J lost 4 bases, with 16 bases between them. CDR1 SQVTM and CDR2 ANQGSEA come from the germline V gene. This CDR3 has 13 residues. The CDR3 region is CSGRTWGVETQYF. The CDR3 DNA follows: TGCAGCGGCCGAACTTGGGGGGTAGAGACCCAGTACTTC.

This clonotype came up a few times. The chain combines TRBV27 with TRBJ1-1; possibly TRBD1 for D (5 bases). V lost 4 bases to trimming and J lost 1 base, with 13 bases between them. The length of the CDR3 is 15 residues. CDR1 MNHEY and CDR2 SMNVEV come from the germline V gene (reference sequence). CDR3 loop: CASSSYGATNTEAFF. CDR3 DNA sequence: TGTGCCAGCAGTTCCTACGGGGCTACGAACACTGAAGCTTTCTTT.

This clonotype turned up a few times. J is TRBJ2-7 and V is TRBV21-1; TRBD1 is the table's D call, not checked against the DNA. TRBV21-1 is deemed a pseudogene. This CDR3 comprises 15 residues. CDR3 amino acids: CASSKCGDISYEQYF. CDR3 nucleotides: TGTGCCAGCAGCAAATGTGGGGACATATCCTACGAGCAGTACTTC.

The chain joins TRBV11-2 to TRBJ2-1; perhaps TRBD2 as D (5 bases). The CDR3 contains 16 residues. Trimming stripped 1 base from V and 2 bases from J, with 12 bases between. Germline V gene data show CDR1 as SGHAT and CDR2 as FQNNGV. The CDR3 protein is CASSLAVTIPYNEQFF. In DNA form, the CDR3 reads TGTGCCAGCAGCTTAGCCGTGACTATCCCCTACAATGAGCAGTTCTTC.

The genes are TRBV7-6 and TRBJ2-5; 11 bases match TRBD2. The CDR3 covers 16 residues. Germline CDR1 is SGHVS and CDR2 is FNYEAQ. The ends lost 5 bases at V and 4 bases at J; junction bases unmatched: 9. CDR3 sequence reads: CASSLSGSGRGETQYF. As DNA, the CDR3 is TGTGCCAGCAGCCTCAGTGGTAGCGGGAGGGGAGAGACCCAGTACTTC.

This sequence joins TRBV20-1 and TRBJ2-7; no definite D call. The length of the CDR3 is 12 residues. V was shortened by 3 bases and J by 2 bases, with 8 bases between the two germline ends. In germline, CDR1 is DFQATT, CDR2 SNEGSKA (reference sequence). The CDR3 nucleotides are TGCAGTGCTAGTAATAGACCCTACGAGCAGTACTTC. Translated: CSASNRPYEQYF.

This chain joins TRBV4-2 and TRBJ1-2, with D unresolved. In germline, CDR1 is LGHNA, CDR2 YNFKEQ. The CDR3 contains 15 residues. Trimming removed 0 bases from V and 5 bases from J, with 13 bases in between. The CDR3 loop reads CASSQDIGGTYGYTF. The DNA of the CDR3 is TGTGCCAGCAGCCAAGATATTGGCGGAACTTATGGCTACACCTTC.

The chain employs TRBV5-1 and TRBJ2-4; 9 nucleotides align to TRBD1. The closer fit of TRBJ2-7 to the DNA end suggests the J call may be wrong. Germline values: CDR1 SGHRS, CDR2 YFSETQ. The CDR3 is 15 residues long. CDR3 nucleotides: TGCGCCAGCAGCCAAGACAGGGGGAGGCCCTACGAGCAGTACTTC. This translates into CASSQDRGRPYEQYF.

The rearrangement joins TRBV7-9 to TRBJ2-5; D is unclear. The CDR3 is 15 amino acids. Germline CDR1 is SEHNR and CDR2 is FQNEAQ (reference sequence). The germline V and J ends were trimmed by 5 bases and 0 bases, with 13 bases remaining between them. The CDR3 DNA reads TGTGCCAGCAGCCTGGGCCAGTCATACCAAGAGACCCAGTACTTC. Protein sequence: CASSLGQSYQETQYF.

This clonotype was observed a handful of times. The V and J genes are TRBV7-2 and TRBJ2-3, with TRBD2 identical over 13 bases. Germline V gives CDR1 SGHTA, CDR2 FQGNSA. Germline trimming cut 1 base from V and 8 bases from J; bases unmatched to any gene: 6. This CDR3 spans 16 amino acids. As DNA, the CDR3 is TGTGCCAGCAGCTTAGGACTAGCGGGAGGCCGGGGTACGCAGTATTTT. Translating it yields CASSLGLAGGRGTQYF.

The table lists this clonotype with a few counts. The rearrangement uses TRBV21-1 and TRBJ2-7; whether TRBD1, the table's D call, matches the DNA was not checked. The J call is in doubt because the DNA end fits TRBJ2-5 better. TRBV21-1 is labeled a pseudogene. CDR3 length: 13 amino acids. DNA of the CDR3: TGTGCCAGCAGCAAATGCAGGGGACAGACCCAGTACTTC. Translated, it gives CASSKCRGQTQYF.

The chain carries TRBV3-1 and TRBJ2-7, with 9 bases fitting TRBD2. The CDR3 runs to 14 residues. V dropped 4 bases and J dropped 3; count of bases not matched to a gene: 4. Germline CDR1 and CDR2: LGHDT and YNNKEL (reference sequence). The CDR3 sequence: CASSRPSGVYEQYF. The CDR3, as DNA: TGTGCCAGCAGCCGCCCTAGCGGGGTCTACGAGCAGTACTTC.

The V call is TRBV4-1, the J call TRBJ2-1; 14 bases are shared with TRBD2. V dropped 3 bases and J dropped 1; count of bases not matched to a gene: 14. CDR1 and CDR2 (germline): MGHRA, YSYEKL. This CDR3 region has 21 residues. The CDR3 DNA reads as TGCGCCAGCAGCCACTTTTGGACTAGCGGGAGGCCCTTTGGTTCCTACAATGAGCAGTTCTTC. This encodes CASSHFWTSGRPFGSYNEQFF.

This clonotype was counted between two and nine times. The rearrangement uses TRBV25-1 and TRBJ1-1; the D is unclear. The germline CDR1 and CDR2 sequences are MGHDK and SYGVNS. The CDR3 totals 14 residues. With 0 bases removed from V and 1 base from J, the gap between germline ends came to 6 bases. In DNA, the CDR3 is TGTGCCAGCAGTGAATACGGCCGGAACACTGAAGCTTTCTTT. Its protein product is CASSEYGRNTEAFF.

This clonotype was observed a handful of times. The V gene is TRBV4-2, the J gene TRBJ2-3; TRBD2 aligns across 8 bases. This CDR3 is built from 16 residues. Trimming removed 1 base from V and 5 bases from J; junction bases left unmatched: 8. Germline loops: CDR1 LGHNA, CDR2 YNFKEQ. The CDR3 sequence is CASSQGIKREIDTQYF. CDR3 nucleotide sequence: TGTGCCAGCAGCCAAGGGATCAAGCGGGAGATAGATACGCAGTATTTT.

This chain links TRBV12-3 or TRBV12-4 with TRBJ1-1; a weak D match, TRBD1 (6 bases). The V and J ends lost 3 bases and 2 bases respectively, with 10 bases between them. The CDR3 is 14 amino acids. CDR3 DNA: TGTGCCAGCAGTTTTCAGGGGTTCAACACTGAAGCTTTCTTT. This translates into CASSFQGFNTEAFF.

Notes on this clonotype: At one boundary the junction diverges from the germline segment, which might be a read error. The V call is TRBV11-2, the J call TRBJ2-1; TRBD2 matches at 8 bases. CDR3 length: 16 residues. Per germline, CDR1 SGHAT and CDR2 FQNNGV. The CDR3 reads CASRLSGRRSYNEQFF. CDR3 nucleotide sequence: TGTGCCAGCCGCTTGAGCGGGAGACGATCCTACAATGAGCAGTTCTTC.

The sample holds a few counts of this clonotype. The chain links TRBV4-1 to TRBJ2-7; the D is unclear. The germline V gene has CDR1 MGHRA and CDR2 YSYEKL. Trimming took 0 bases from V and 1 from J, leaving 10 bases between them. The CDR3 length is 15 residues. The CDR3 coding sequence is TGCGCCAGCAGCCAAGATCAGGCTATTTCCTACGAGCAGTACTTC. It yields the protein CASSQDQAISYEQYF.